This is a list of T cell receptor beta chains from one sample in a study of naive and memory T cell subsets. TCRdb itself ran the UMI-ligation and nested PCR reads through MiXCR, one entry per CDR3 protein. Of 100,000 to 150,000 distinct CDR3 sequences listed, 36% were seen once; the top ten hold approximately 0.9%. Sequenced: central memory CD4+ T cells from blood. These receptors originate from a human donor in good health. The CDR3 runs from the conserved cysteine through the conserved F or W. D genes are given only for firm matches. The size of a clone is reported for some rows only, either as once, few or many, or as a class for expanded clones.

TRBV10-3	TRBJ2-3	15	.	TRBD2	CAISVGGLGTDTQYF	TGTGCCATCAGTGTGGGGGGACTAGGCACAGATACGCAGTATTTT
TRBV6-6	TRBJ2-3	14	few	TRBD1	CASGQGWGTDTQYF	TGTGCCAGCGGACAGGGCTGGGGCACAGATACGCAGTATTTT
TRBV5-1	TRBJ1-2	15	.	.	CASSLADARNYGYTF	TGCGCCAGCAGCTTGGCCGACGCCAGAAACTATGGCTACACCTTC
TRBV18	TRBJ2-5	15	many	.	CASAIDKGREETQYF	TGTGCCAGCGCCATCGACAAGGGTAGGGAAGAGACCCAGTACTTC
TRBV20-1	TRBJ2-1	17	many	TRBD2	CSARDGGRRLALNEQFF	TGCAGTGCTAGAGATGGGGGAAGGAGACTAGCGTTAAATGAGCAGTTCTTC
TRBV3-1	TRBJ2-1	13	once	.	CASSRESYNEQFF	TGTGCCAGCAGCCGAGAATCCTACAATGAGCAGTTCTTC
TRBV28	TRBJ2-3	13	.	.	CASKSTSTDTQYF	TGTGCCAGCAAGAGTACTAGCACAGATACGCAGTATTTT
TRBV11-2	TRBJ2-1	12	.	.	CASSLSNNEQFF	TGTGCCAGCAGCTTGTCTAATAATGAGCAGTTCTTC
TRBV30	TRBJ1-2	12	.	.	CAWSKGNYGYTF	TGTGCCTGGAGTAAGGGGAACTATGGCTACACCTTC
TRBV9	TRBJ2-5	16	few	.	CASSTPGGGFEETQYF	TGTGCCAGCAGCACCCCTGGGGGGGGCTTCGAAGAGACCCAGTACTTC
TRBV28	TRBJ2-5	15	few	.	CASSPEAVREETQYF	TGTGCCAGCAGCCCCGAGGCAGTTCGAGAGGAGACCCAGTACTTC
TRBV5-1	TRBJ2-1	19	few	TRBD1	CASSSPGTGFGVDYNEQFF	TGCGCCAGCAGCTCGCCCGGGACAGGGTTTGGTGTCGACTACAATGAGCAGTTCTTC
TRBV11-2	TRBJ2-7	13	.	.	CASSLERGAEQYF	TGTGCCAGCAGCTTAGAAAGGGGGGCCGAGCAGTACTTC
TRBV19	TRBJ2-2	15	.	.	CASSVGGAGTGELFF	TGTGCCAGTAGTGTTGGCGGGGCCGGCACCGGGGAGCTGTTTTTT
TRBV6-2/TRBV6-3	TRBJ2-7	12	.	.	CASSQIGGEQYF	TGTGCCAGCAGCCAGATCGGGGGCGAGCAGTACTTC
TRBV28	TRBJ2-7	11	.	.	CASSGQYEQYF	TGTGCCAGCAGTGGTCAATACGAGCAGTACTTC
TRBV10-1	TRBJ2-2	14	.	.	CASSDRRRTGELFF	TGCGCCAGCAGTGATCGACGAAGGACCGGGGAGCTGTTTTTT
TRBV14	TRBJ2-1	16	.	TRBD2	CASSQSGTSAYNEQFF	TGTGCCAGCAGCCAAAGCGGGACTAGCGCCTACAATGAGCAGTTCTTC
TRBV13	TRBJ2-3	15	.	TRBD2	CASSLGTSGRDTQYF	TGTGCCAGCAGCTTAGGGACTAGCGGGAGGGATACGCAGTATTTT
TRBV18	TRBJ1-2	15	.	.	CASSPQGGPRYGYTF	TGTGCCAGCTCACCACAAGGTGGCCCCCGCTATGGCTACACCTTC
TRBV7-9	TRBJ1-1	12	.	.	CASSRTRGTAFF	TGTGCCAGCAGCCGAACGCGGGGGACAGCTTTCTTT
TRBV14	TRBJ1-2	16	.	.	CASSRGPLRANYGYTF	TGTGCCAGCAGCCGCGGACCCCTGAGGGCGAACTATGGCTACACCTTC
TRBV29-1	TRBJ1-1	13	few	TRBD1	CSVKWTGDTEAFF	TGCAGCGTGAAGTGGACAGGGGACACTGAAGCTTTCTTT
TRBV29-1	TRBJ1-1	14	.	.	CSVKRGPFDTEAFF	TGCAGCGTAAAGAGAGGGCCGTTCGACACTGAAGCTTTCTTT
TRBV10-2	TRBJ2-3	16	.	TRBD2	CASSGERRESTDTQYF	TGCGCCAGCAGTGGGGAACGGCGGGAGAGCACAGATACGCAGTATTTT
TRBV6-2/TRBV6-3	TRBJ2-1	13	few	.	CASRGGQNNEQFF	TGTGCCAGCCGAGGAGGGCAGAACAATGAGCAGTTCTTC
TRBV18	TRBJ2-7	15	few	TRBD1	CASSAWTGGTYEQYF	TGTGCCAGCTCAGCTTGGACAGGGGGTACCTACGAGCAGTACTTC
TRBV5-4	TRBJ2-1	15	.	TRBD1	CASKKSGDRDDEQFF	TGTGCCAGTAAGAAATCAGGGGACAGGGATGATGAGCAGTTCTTC
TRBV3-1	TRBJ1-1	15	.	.	CASSQALRPNTEAFF	TGTGCCAGCAGCCAAGCTCTGCGACCTAACACTGAAGCTTTCTTT